Presented here are 23 T cell receptor beta chains from one specimen sequenced in a study of blood T cell repertoires in COVID-19. TCRdb's copy holds only in-frame clones and misses some; the assay was immunoSEQ multiplex PCR. The data hold 200,000 to 250,000 clones, with 85% to 90% observed a single time. Sample: peripheral blood. Source of these receptors: a man older than 75 with acute or convalescent COVID-19.

The chain joins TRBV11-2 to TRBJ2-3, with TRBD1 as a possible D gene (5 bases). CDR1 and CDR2 (germline): SGHAT, FQNNGV. The CDR3 runs 15 residues. V shed 1 base and J shed 3 bases, with 11 bases lying between them. CDR3 in amino acids: CASSLGSPGTDTQYF. Written as DNA, the CDR3 is TGTGCCAGCAGCTTAGGGTCCCCAGGGACAGATACGCAGTATTTT.

This clone came up many times. V is TRBV7-9 and J is TRBJ1-2; the D gene is possibly TRBD1 (5 bases). The CDR3 is 17 amino acids. CDR1 and CDR2 from the germline V gene are SEHNR and FQNEAQ (reference sequence). V was clipped by 5 bases and J by 2 bases, with 21 bases between them. In DNA, the CDR3 is TGTGCCAGCAGCCCCCTCTTCACGGGACTGACGAACTATGGCTACACCTTC. Translating it yields CASSPLFTGLTNYGYTF.

The chain is built from TRBV7-9 and TRBJ1-1, with a tentative D call TRBD1 (6 bases). There are 13 residues in the CDR3. Germline V gene data show CDR1 as SEHNR and CDR2 as FQNEAQ (reference sequence). Trimming took 2 bases from V and 4 from J, leaving 8 bases between them. Written as DNA, the CDR3 is TGTGCCAGCAGCTTAACAGGGCCCACTGAAGCTTTCTTT. It yields the protein CASSLTGPTEAFF.

The V and J genes are TRBV19 and TRBJ2-7; 8 positions match TRBD1. This CDR3 is 16 amino acids long. From germline, CDR1 is LNHDA and CDR2 SQIVND (reference sequence). J was trimmed by 0 bases and V by 5 bases; bases with no gene match: 9. The CDR3 spells CASSDRTGKISYEQYF. CDR3 sequence (DNA): TGTGCCAGTAGTGACCGGACAGGGAAGATCTCCTACGAGCAGTACTTC.

This clone has just a few counts. The chain has TRBV6-5 and TRBJ1-1, with a weak D call TRBD1 (5 bases). The length of the CDR3 is 12 residues. Germline V gene data show CDR1 as MNHEY and CDR2 as SVGAGI. The CDR3 region is CVGGDWNTEAFF. The CDR3 DNA reads TGTGTCGGGGGGGATTGGAACACTGAAGCTTTCTTT.

The CDR3: CASSLDWGGLAGVYEQYF. The CDR3 DNA is TGTGCCAGCAGCTTAGATTGGGGGGGACTAGCGGGAGTTTACGAGCAGTACTTC. The chain recombines TRBV7-9 with TRBJ2-7, with 14 bases fitting TRBD2. This CDR3 is 18 amino acids long. Germline trimming cut 1 base from V and 4 bases from J; bases unmatched to any gene: 9. Per the germline V gene, CDR1 is SEHNR and CDR2 is FQNEAQ (reference sequence).

This clone was found a few times. The CDR3 loop is CASSPYPNTEAFF. The CDR3 DNA follows: TGTGCCAGCAGCCCTTATCCGAACACTGAAGCTTTCTTT. V is TRBV3-1 (or the pseudogene TRBV3-2) and J is TRBJ1-1; D is unclear. This CDR3 spans 13 amino acids. CDR1 is LGHDT and CDR2 is YNNKEL in the germline V gene (reference sequence). Deletions cut 4 bases from V and 1 base from J, with 7 bases between.

V and J are TRBV19 and TRBJ1-3; no clear D. Deletions cut 5 bases from V and 4 bases from J, with 12 bases between. Germline V gene sequence: CDR1 LNHDA, CDR2 SQIVND (reference sequence). This CDR3 has 14 amino acids. This CDR3 is CASSGQATGNTIYF. CDR3 nucleotides: TGTGCCAGTAGTGGCCAGGCTACCGGAAACACCATATATTTT.

The chain combines TRBV5-1 with TRBJ2-1; 15 nucleotides match TRBD2. After removal of 0 bases from V and 8 bases from J, the junction contained 3 bases not matched to a gene. Germline CDR1 reads SGHRS; CDR2 reads YFSETQ. The CDR3 has 16 amino acids. The CDR3 DNA follows: TGCGCCAGCAGCTTGGCGGGACTAGCGGGAGGACATGAGCAGTTCTTC. Its translation is CASSLAGLAGGHEQFF.

The rearrangement uses TRBV27 and TRBJ2-1; weak D call: TRBD2 (6 bases). Per the germline V gene, CDR1 is MNHEY and CDR2 is SMNVEV (reference sequence). The ends were cut back, 6 bases at V and 7 bases at J, with 16 bases in the middle. CDR3 length equals 14 residues. This chain's CDR3 is CASRYGSLWNEQFF. The CDR3 DNA sequence: TGTGCCAGCAGGTACGGGAGTTTGTGGAATGAGCAGTTCTTC.

The table lists this clone with a few counts. Other DNA sequences in this specimen translate into the identical CDR3. The rearrangement uses TRBV4-3 and TRBJ2-2, with 9 bases aligning to TRBD1. J lost 3 bases, V lost 0 bases, and 2 bases had no gene match. The CDR3 totals 16 residues. From germline, CDR1 is LGHNA and CDR2 YSLEER. Written as DNA, the CDR3 is TGCGCCAGCAGCCAAGACGACAGGGGGGACACCGGGGAGCTGTTTTTT. Amino acid sequence: CASSQDDRGDTGELFF.

The V and J genes are TRBV9 and TRBJ2-3; 7 bases align to TRBD2. Per the germline V gene, CDR1 is SGDLS and CDR2 is YYNGEE. V gave up 6 bases and J gave up 4 bases; unmatched junction bases: 11. This CDR3 is 15 amino acids long. The DNA for the CDR3 is TGTGCCAGCACCTCAGAGGGGAGGGCAGCAGATACGCAGTATTTT. This translates into CASTSEGRAADTQYF.

The rearrangement uses TRBV2 and TRBJ2-7, with 7 bases identical to TRBD1. V lost 6 bases, J lost 0 bases, and 5 bases stayed unmatched. CDR3 length: 14 amino acids. From germline, CDR1 is SNHLY and CDR2 FYNNEI. The CDR3 sequence is CASSEDRPSYEQYF. CDR3 DNA: TGTGCCAGCAGCGAGGACAGGCCCTCCTACGAGCAGTACTTC. The variable domain in full, completed from reference TRBV2 and TRBJ2-7, reads EPEVTQTPSHQVTQMGQEVILRCVPISNHLYFYWYRQILGQKVEFLVSFYNNEISEKSEIFDDQFSVERPDGSNFTLKIRSTKLEDSAMYFCASSEDRPSYEQYFGPGTRLTVT.

The rearrangement links TRBV7-9 to TRBJ1-1; 7 bases line up with TRBD1. Germline lookup yields CDR1 SEHNR and CDR2 FQNEAQ (reference sequence). The CDR3 is 17 residues long. V shed 5 bases, J shed 0 bases, and the junction held 12 bases outside the gene matches. The CDR3 region is CASSPGQFTNMNTEAFF. CDR3 coding DNA: TGTGCCAGCAGCCCGGGACAGTTCACCAACATGAACACTGAAGCTTTCTTT.

The V gene is TRBV4-1, the J gene TRBJ1-1; no reliable D call. Germline lookup yields CDR1 MGHRA and CDR2 YSYEKL. V was trimmed by 1 base and J by 0 bases, leaving 18 bases between them. This CDR3 comprises 18 residues. CDR3 coding DNA: TGCGCCAGCAGCCAAGCTCCTGCGGAAACTTACATGAACACTGAAGCTTTCTTT. This encodes CASSQAPAETYMNTEAFF.

This clone was detected once. The genes are TRBV4-1 and TRBJ1-1; no definite D call. The CDR3 covers 15 residues. Germline CDR1 reads MGHRA; CDR2 reads YSYEKL. Trimming left V 0 bases short and J 8 bases short, with 16 bases between. This CDR3 is CASSQDSAASGEAFF. The DNA of the CDR3 is TGCGCCAGCAGCCAAGATTCGGCAGCCTCGGGGGAAGCTTTCTTT.

The rearrangement links TRBV11-2 to TRBJ2-7; 7 nucleotides match TRBD1. Germline CDR1 and CDR2: SGHAT and FQNNGV. The CDR3 is made up of 15 amino acids. The ends lost 2 bases at V and 1 base at J; junction bases unmatched: 5. CDR3 DNA sequence: TGTGCCAGCAGCTTACTCGCAGGGGGATCCTACGAGCAGTACTTC. Protein sequence: CASSLLAGGSYEQYF.

The V gene is TRBV25-1, the J gene TRBJ1-2; D not certain. Germline CDR1 is MGHDK and CDR2 is SYGVNS. V lost 1 base to trimming and J lost 3 bases, with 9 bases between them. The length of the CDR3 is 14 residues. This chain's CDR3 is CASSESPDYYGYTF. The CDR3 bases are TGTGCCAGCAGTGAATCCCCAGACTACTATGGCTACACCTTC.

This clone appeared once. One end of the junction is discordant with germline, which a read error may explain. V and J are TRBV29-1 and TRBJ1-2; D remains ambiguous. This CDR3 comprises 12 residues. Germline loops: CDR1 SQVTM, CDR2 ANQGSEA. The CDR3, as DNA: TGCAGCGTGGAAGATACTAACTATGGCTACACCTTC. This codes for CSVEDTNYGYTF.

V and J are TRBV5-1 and TRBJ1-4; TRBD1 agrees at 7 bases. Germline V CDR1 and CDR2: SGHRS, YFSETQ. The V and J ends lost 4 bases and 8 bases, in that order; junction bases with no gene match: 11. The CDR3 covers 15 residues. The CDR3, as DNA: TGCGCCAGCAGCAAGGAGTCCGGGACAGCAGAAAAACTGTTTTTT. Its protein product is CASSKESGTAEKLFF.

V and J are TRBV5-8 and TRBJ2-7; no reliable D call. The germline V gene has CDR1 SGHTS and CDR2 YDEGEE. Trimming cost V 7 bases and J 0 bases, with 14 bases left between them. The CDR3 sequence is 14 residues long. CDR3: CASANFPGSYEQYF. CDR3 nucleotide sequence: TGTGCCAGCGCCAACTTCCCCGGCTCCTACGAGCAGTACTTC.

About this clone itself: Additional DNA sequences in this sample encode the identical CDR3. The chain combines TRBV5-1 with TRBJ2-7; 9 bases fit TRBD2. Trimming cost V 0 bases and J 5 bases; bases outside gene matches: 3. The CDR3 runs to 14 residues. The V gene's germline CDR1 is SGHRS and CDR2 YFSETQ. CDR3 DNA: TGCGCCAGCAGCTTGGTGACTAGCGGCAACGAGCAGTACTTC. Its protein product is CASSLVTSGNEQYF.

This clone was picked up one time. This chain uses TRBV7-8 with TRBJ2-1; TRBD2 agrees at 7 bases. CDR3 size: 16 residues. Germline loops: CDR1 SGHVS, CDR2 FQNEAQ. Losses at the gene ends were 4 bases for V and 10 bases for J; bases not matched to a gene: 16. CDR3 in amino acids: CASSSTWTSPRGEQFF. DNA of the CDR3: TGTGCCAGCAGCTCCACGTGGACTAGTCCAAGAGGCGAGCAGTTCTTC.